The sequence of this T cell receptor (beta chain) was determined in a study of blood T cells in healthy people across ages. A second PCR, run for about 7 to 11 cycles, used a sample-barcoded 5' primer plus a J-beta primer mix. MiXCR, applied by TCRdb to the 5' RACE reads, yields one record per CDR3 protein. Seen here are approximately 1,100,000 distinct CDR3 sequences, more than 35% observed once, and the top ten hold approximately 17%. Per the germline V gene, CDR1 is MNHNS and CDR2 is SASEGT. The CDR3 totals 15 residues. Between the trimmed V and J ends, which lost 7 bases and 2 bases, there was a span of 18 bases.

The chain recombines TRBV6-1 with TRBJ2-7; D call uncertain. This clonotype was obtained from a woman aged 55-69 years in good health. Sequencing input: blood. CDR3 nucleotide sequence: TGTGCCAGCATGGAAATGGCAACCGCAACCTACGAGCAGTACTTC. This gives the protein CASMEMATATYEQYF.